This T cell receptor beta chain was captured by sequencing in a study of CD8+CD57+ T cells in acquired aplastic anemia. J was trimmed by 6 bases and V by 6 bases; bases with no gene match: 6. Germline V gene lookup returns CDR1 ENHRY and CDR2 SYGVKD. CDR3 length equals 14 residues. All sequencing subjects had displayed CD8+CD57+ cell expansion on flow cytometry. Both TCR beta VDJ combination and CDR3 sequence profiling were carried out. Genomic DNA was the template for this profiling. TCRdb ran MiXCR on the reads and lists one entry per CDR3 protein. The sample records around 200,000 distinct CDR3 sequences, 48% being singletons.

The TCR sequence derives from a human donor with aplastic anemia. Sequenced: sorted CD4+, CD8+, or CD8+CD57+ T cells (not recorded which) from PBMCs. V is TRBV10-3 and J is TRBJ2-7, with 12 bases aligning to TRBD1. The CDR3 is CAIRSGQGASEQYF. The CDR3 nucleotides read TGTGCCATCAGATCGGGACAGGGGGCATCCGAGCAGTACTTC.